This T cell receptor beta chain was obtained from a study of shared clonotypes between healthy human individuals. Study details: For every donor, three CD4 naive, three CD4 memory, two CD8 naive and one CD8 memory plates were used. Points from the study as a whole: Rarefaction exposed incomplete sorted-subset sequencing despite large depth.

Concerning this clone itself: Its target is not known.

The deep-level immunoSEQ assay was used. The repertoire was sequenced with immunoSEQ multiplex PCR; TCRdb's copy has only in-frame clones and lacks some. The data show 950,000 to 1,100,000 clones, more than 60% seen once. The clonotype was recovered from a man younger than 35 in good health. The sample taken for sequencing was memory CD4+ T cells sorted from blood. The subset: CD45RA-negative fraction.

CDR3 sequence reads: CASSMTSMNTEAFF. For the CDR3, the DNA is TGTGCCAGTAGTATGACATCCATGAACACTGAAGCTTTCTTT. This chain links TRBV19 with TRBJ1-1; D unclear. V gave up 3 bases and J gave up 0 bases, with 8 bases separating them. There are 14 residues in the CDR3. Germline V gene lookup returns CDR1 LNHDA and CDR2 SQIVND (reference sequence).